This TCR beta chain is drawn from a study of blood T cell repertoires in COVID-19. Per the authors' pipeline: Quantification of nucleated cells was approximated via reference gene primer amplification. Method: immunoSEQ multiplex PCR; TCRdb's copy keeps in-frame clones and lacks some. The DNA was the basis for D and trimming; V, J and clone size are from that table. The table shows under 110,000 clones, with roughly nine tenths occurring only once. This receptor was identified in a man in his fifties with acute or convalescent COVID-19. Sequenced: peripheral blood.

Here the CDR3 reads CASSFLQGAIQPQHF. In DNA form, the CDR3 reads TGTGCCAGCAGTTTCCTACAGGGGGCTATTCAGCCCCAGCATTTT. The V gene is TRBV2, the J gene TRBJ1-5; the match to TRBD1 covers 9 bases. The CDR3 totals 15 residues. V was pared by 5 bases and J by 6 bases, with 8 bases of the junction left unmatched. The germline V gene has CDR1 SNHLY and CDR2 FYNNEI.